This T cell receptor (beta chain) was identified during a study of blood T cells in healthy people across ages. Germline CDR1 DFQATT, CDR2 SNEGSKA (reference sequence). This CDR3 has 14 amino acids. The ends were cut back, 6 bases at V and 0 bases at J, with 13 bases in the middle. Sample-barcoded 5' priming and a J-beta primer mix drove a second PCR of about 6 to 12 cycles. TCRdb ran MiXCR on the 5' RACE reads and lists one entry per CDR3 protein. The repertoire includes 1.5 million to 2 million distinct CDR3 sequences, 28% of them detected once, and less than 9.5% sits in the top ten. This clonotype was found a few times.

Sequencing was carried out using blood. This clonotype originated in a woman aged 25 to 39 in good health. The genes are TRBV20-1 and TRBJ2-3; D uncertain. CDR3 in DNA: TGCAGTGCCCTCGGAGATTATAGCACAGATACGCAGTATTTT. This sequence encodes CSALGDYSTDTQYF.